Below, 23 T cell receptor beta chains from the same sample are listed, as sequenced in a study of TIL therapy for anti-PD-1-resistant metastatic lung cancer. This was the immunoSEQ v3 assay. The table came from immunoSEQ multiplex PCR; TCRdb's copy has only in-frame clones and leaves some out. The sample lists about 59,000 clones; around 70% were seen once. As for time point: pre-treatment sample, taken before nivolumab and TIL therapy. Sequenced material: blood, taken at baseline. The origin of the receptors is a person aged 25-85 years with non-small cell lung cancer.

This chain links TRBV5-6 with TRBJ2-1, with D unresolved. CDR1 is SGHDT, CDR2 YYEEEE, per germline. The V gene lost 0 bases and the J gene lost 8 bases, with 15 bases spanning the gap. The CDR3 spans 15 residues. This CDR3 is CASSLGASAFYEQFF. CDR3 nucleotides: TGTGCCAGCAGCTTGGGAGCCTCTGCCTTCTATGAGCAGTTCTTC.

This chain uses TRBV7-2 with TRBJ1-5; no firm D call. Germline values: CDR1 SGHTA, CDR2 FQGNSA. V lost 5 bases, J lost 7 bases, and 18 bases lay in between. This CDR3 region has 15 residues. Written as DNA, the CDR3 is TGTGCCAGCAGCCCCGATGAAGCGGGTGGGCAGCCCCAGCATTTT. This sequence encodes CASSPDEAGGQPQHF. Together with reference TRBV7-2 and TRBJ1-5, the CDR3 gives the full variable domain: GAGVSQSPSNKVTEKGKDVELRCDPISGHTALYWYRQSLGQGLEFLIYFQGNSAPDKSGLPSDRFSAERTGGSVSTLTIQRTQQEDSAVYLCASSPDEAGGQPQHFGDGTRLSIL.

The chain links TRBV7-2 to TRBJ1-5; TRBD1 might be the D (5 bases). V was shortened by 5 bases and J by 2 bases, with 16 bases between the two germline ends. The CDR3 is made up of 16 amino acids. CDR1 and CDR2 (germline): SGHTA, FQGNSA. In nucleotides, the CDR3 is TGTGCCAGCAGCCCAAGCCTGGGGCTCGGCAATCAGCCCCAGCATTTT. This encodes CASSPSLGLGNQPQHF.

The CDR3: CASSDNRGRKETQYF. The CDR3 DNA reads TGTGCCAGCAGTGATAATCGGGGGAGGAAGGAGACCCAGTACTTC. V gene TRBV2 combines with J gene TRBJ2-5; a weak D match, TRBD2 (6 bases). The CDR3 has 15 amino acids. V was pared by 3 bases and J by 5 bases, with 16 bases between. The V gene's germline CDR1 is SNHLY and CDR2 FYNNEI.

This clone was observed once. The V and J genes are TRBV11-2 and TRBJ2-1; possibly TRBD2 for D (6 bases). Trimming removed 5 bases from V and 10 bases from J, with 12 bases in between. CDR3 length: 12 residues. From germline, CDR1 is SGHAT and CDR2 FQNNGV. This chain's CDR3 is CASSINGREQFF. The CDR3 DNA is TGTGCCAGCAGCATAAATGGGAGGGAGCAGTTCTTC.

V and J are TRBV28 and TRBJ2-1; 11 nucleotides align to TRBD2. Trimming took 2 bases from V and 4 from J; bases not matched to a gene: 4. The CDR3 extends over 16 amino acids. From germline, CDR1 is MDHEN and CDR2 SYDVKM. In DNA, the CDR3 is TGTGCCAGCAGTTTAAGTCGACTAGCGGGATACAATGAGCAGTTCTTC. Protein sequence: CASSLSRLAGYNEQFF.

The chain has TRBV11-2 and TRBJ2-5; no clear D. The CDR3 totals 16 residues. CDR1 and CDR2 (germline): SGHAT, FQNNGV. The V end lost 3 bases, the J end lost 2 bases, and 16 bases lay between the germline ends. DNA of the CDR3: TGTGCCAGCAGCTTGATCTCAGAAGGCTGGCAAGAGACCCAGTACTTC. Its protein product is CASSLISEGWQETQYF.

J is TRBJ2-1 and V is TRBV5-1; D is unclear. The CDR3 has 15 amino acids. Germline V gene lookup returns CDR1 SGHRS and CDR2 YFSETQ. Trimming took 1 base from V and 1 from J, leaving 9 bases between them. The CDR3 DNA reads TGCGCCAGCAGCTTGCTCGGGTCTTCCTACAATGAGCAGTTCTTC. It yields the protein CASSLLGSSYNEQFF.

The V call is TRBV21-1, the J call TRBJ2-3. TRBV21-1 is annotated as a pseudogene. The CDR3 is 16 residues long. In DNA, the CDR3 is TGTGCCAGCAGGGACGGGGACCGGACATACACAGATACGCAGTATTTT. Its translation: CASRDGDRTYTDTQYF.

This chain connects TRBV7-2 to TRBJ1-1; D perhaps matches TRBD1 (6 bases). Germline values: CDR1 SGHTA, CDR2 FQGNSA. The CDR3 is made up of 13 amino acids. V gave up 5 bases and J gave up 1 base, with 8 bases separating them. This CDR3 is CASSRQENTEAFF. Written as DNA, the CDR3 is TGTGCCAGCAGCAGACAGGAGAACACTGAAGCTTTCTTT.

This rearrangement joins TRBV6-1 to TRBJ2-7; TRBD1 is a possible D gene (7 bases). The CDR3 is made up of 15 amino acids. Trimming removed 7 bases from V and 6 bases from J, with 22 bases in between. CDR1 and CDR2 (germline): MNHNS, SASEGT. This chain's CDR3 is CASIQQQGQGGEQYF. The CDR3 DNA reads TGTGCCAGCATTCAACAACAGGGGCAGGGAGGCGAGCAGTACTTC.

The CDR3 protein is CASSSLIDTEAFF. The CDR3 nucleotides read TGTGCCAGCAGCTCCCTAATAGACACTGAAGCTTTCTTT. The chain combines TRBV5-5 with TRBJ1-1; no clear D gene. CDR3 length: 13 amino acids. Germline loops: CDR1 SGHKS, CDR2 YYEKEE (reference sequence). V lost 3 bases and J 3 bases, leaving 9 bases between the germline ends.

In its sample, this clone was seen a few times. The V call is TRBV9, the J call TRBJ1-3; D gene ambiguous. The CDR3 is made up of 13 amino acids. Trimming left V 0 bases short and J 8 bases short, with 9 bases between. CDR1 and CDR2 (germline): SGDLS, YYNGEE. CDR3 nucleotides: TGTGCCAGCAGCGTAGTGCTGGGAGACACCATATATTTT. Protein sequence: CASSVVLGDTIYF. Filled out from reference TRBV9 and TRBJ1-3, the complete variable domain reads DSGVTQTPKHLITATGQRVTLRCSPRSGDLSVYWYQQSLDQGLQFLIQYYNGEERAKGNILERFSAQQFPDLHSELNLSSLELGDSALYFCASSVVLGDTIYFGEGSWLTVV.

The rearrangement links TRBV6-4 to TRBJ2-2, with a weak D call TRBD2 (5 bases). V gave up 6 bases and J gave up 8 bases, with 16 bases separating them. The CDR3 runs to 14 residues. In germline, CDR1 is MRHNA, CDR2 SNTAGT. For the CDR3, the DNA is TGTGCCAGCAGGAGTCCCGGGATACGGGGGGAGCTGTTTTTT. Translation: CASRSPGIRGELFF.

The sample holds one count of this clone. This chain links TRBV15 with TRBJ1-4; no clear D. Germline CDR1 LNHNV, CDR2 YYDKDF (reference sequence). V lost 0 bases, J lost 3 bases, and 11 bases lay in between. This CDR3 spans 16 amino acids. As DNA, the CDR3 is TGTGCCACCAGCAGAGATCTGGTTGGTGCTAATGAAAAACTGTTTTTT. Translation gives CATSRDLVGANEKLFF.

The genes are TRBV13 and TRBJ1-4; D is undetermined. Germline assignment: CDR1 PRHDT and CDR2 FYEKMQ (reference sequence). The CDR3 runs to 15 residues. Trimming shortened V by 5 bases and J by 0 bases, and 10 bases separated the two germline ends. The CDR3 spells CASSTRTTTNEKLFF. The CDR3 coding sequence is TGTGCCAGCAGCACCCGGACTACAACTAATGAAAAACTGTTTTTT.

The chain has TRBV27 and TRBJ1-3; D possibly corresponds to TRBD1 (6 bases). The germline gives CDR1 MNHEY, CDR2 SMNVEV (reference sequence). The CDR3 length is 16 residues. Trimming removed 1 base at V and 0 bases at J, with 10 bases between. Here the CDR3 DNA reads TGTGCCAGCAGTTTATTCGGGACACACTCTGGAAACACCATATATTTT. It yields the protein CASSLFGTHSGNTIYF.

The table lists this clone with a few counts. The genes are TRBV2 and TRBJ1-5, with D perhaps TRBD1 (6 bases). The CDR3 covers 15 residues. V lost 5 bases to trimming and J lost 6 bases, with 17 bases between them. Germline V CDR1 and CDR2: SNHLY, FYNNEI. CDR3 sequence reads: CASSQGGGPPQPQHF. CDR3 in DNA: TGTGCCAGCAGTCAAGGGGGGGGTCCGCCTCAGCCCCAGCATTTT.

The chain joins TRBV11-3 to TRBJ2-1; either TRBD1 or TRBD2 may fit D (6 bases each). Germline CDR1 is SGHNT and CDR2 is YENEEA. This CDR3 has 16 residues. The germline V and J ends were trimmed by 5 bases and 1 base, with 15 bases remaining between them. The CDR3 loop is CASSPRGPSSYNEQFF. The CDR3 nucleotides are TGTGCCAGCAGCCCCCGGGGGCCTAGTTCCTACAATGAGCAGTTCTTC.

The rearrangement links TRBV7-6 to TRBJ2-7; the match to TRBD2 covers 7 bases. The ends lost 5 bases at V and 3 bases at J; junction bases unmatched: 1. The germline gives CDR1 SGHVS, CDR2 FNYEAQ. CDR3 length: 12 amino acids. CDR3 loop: CASSPGGYEQYF. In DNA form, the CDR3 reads TGTGCCAGCAGCCCGGGGGGCTACGAGCAGTACTTC.

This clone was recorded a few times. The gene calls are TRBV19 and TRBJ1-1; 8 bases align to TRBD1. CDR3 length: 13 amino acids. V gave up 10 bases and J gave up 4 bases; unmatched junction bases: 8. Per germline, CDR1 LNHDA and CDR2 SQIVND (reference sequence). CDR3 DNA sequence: TGTGCCACCCGAGGACAGGGCGGCACTGAAGCTTTCTTT. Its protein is CATRGQGGTEAFF.

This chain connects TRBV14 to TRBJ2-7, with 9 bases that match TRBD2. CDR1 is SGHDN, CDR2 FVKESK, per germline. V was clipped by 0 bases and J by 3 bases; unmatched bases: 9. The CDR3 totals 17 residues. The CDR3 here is CASSQDRRLAGHYEQYF. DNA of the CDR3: TGTGCCAGCAGCCAAGATCGAAGGCTAGCGGGACACTACGAGCAGTACTTC.

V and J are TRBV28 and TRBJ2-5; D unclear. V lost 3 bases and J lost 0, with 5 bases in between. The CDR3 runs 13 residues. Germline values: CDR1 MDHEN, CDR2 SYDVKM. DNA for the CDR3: TGTGCCAGCAGTTTCCAGGACCAAGAGACCCAGTACTTC. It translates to CASSFQDQETQYF.